The rows below give T cell receptor beta chains drawn from one sample of a study of blood T cells in healthy people across ages. TCRdb reprocessed the 5' RACE reads with MiXCR, giving one entry per CDR3 protein. The sample holds approximately 1,700,000 distinct CDR3 sequences; approximately 39% are singletons and the top ten take roughly 23%. Sequenced material: blood. These receptors were obtained from a human donor in good health. Each CDR3 is given with its conserved first and last residue. A D gene is named only where the DNA matches it firmly. Only part of the rows carry a size: once, few, many, or a class if the clone is expanded.

V gene	clone size	D gene	J gene	CDR3 DNA	CDR3 protein
TRBV9	NA	NA	TRBJ1-1	TGTGCCAGCGGCCCCAGCAGGGGAGAAGCTTTCTTT	CASGPSRGEAFF
TRBV20-1	NA	TRBD1	TRBJ1-2	TGCAGTGCTAAGGGCTCGGGGGACAGGGTCTATGGCTACACCTTC	CSAKGSGDRVYGYTF
TRBV28	few	NA	TRBJ1-5	TGTGCCAGCAGTTTGCGTCTAGGAAGCAATCAGCCCCAGCATTTT	CASSLRLGSNQPQHF
TRBV28	NA	NA	TRBJ2-7	TGTGCCAGCGGTTTATTTCGGGGCTACGAGCAGTACTTC	CASGLFRGYEQYF
TRBV2	NA	TRBD1	TRBJ1-5	TGTGCCAGCAGGACAGGGATTAGCAATCGGCCCCAGCATTTT	CASRTGISNRPQHF
TRBV10-3	NA	NA	TRBJ2-3	TGTGCCACCCTACGCAGTGGGGGCAGCACAGATACGCAGTATTTT	CATLRSGGSTDTQYF
TRBV20-1	few	NA	TRBJ2-1	TGCAGTGCTAGCTTACCGGGACGGTGGAACAATGAGCAGTTCTTC	CSASLPGRWNNEQFF
TRBV10-3	few	TRBD1	TRBJ1-4	TGTGCCACTGGGGACAGGGGTGAAAAACTGTTTTTT	CATGDRGEKLFF
TRBV5-1	NA	TRBD2	TRBJ2-5	TGCGCCAGCAGGAGGAGCCCCCACCAGCGGGGTTTCCAAGAGACCCAGTACTTC	CASRRSPHQRGFQETQYF
TRBV7-3	NA	TRBD1	TRBJ1-2	TGTGCCAGCAGCTCCCCGGGACAGGCTGGCTACACCTTC	CASSSPGQAGYTF
TRBV7-9	many	NA	TRBJ2-3	TGTGCCAGCAGCTTAAGAGAATACGATACGCAGTATTTT	CASSLREYDTQYF
TRBV7-3	NA	NA	TRBJ2-7	TGTGCCAGCAGCTTAAAGGCCGACAGAACCTACGAGCAGTACTTC	CASSLKADRTYEQYF
TRBV2	few	TRBD1	TRBJ2-5	TGTGCCAGCAGGACAGGGGACGGACCTGACCTCAAAGAGACCCAGTACTTC	CASRTGDGPDLKETQYF
TRBV29-1	NA	NA	TRBJ1-2	TGCAGCGTTGCAAAACCACGGACCCTCTATGGCTACACCTTC	CSVAKPRTLYGYTF
TRBV6-1	NA	TRBD1	TRBJ1-1	TGTGCCAGCATTCAGGGGGGGAGTGAAGCTTTCTTT	CASIQGGSEAFF
TRBV28	few	NA	TRBJ1-2	TGTGCCAGCAGCGATCGGACAGCCTATGGCTACACCTTC	CASSDRTAYGYTF
TRBV7-9	NA	TRBD1	TRBJ2-7	TGTGCCAGCAGCTTTCCCCGGCGTAACGGACAGGGGATCTACGAGCAGTACTTC	CASSFPRRNGQGIYEQYF
TRBV20-1	NA	TRBD2	TRBJ2-3	TGCAGTGCCCCGATACTAGCGGGGGCAAGAGATACGCAGTATTTT	CSAPILAGARDTQYF
TRBV10-3	NA	NA	TRBJ1-5	TGTGCCATCAATGAGTCGGGCGACAGTCTTAGTAATCAGCCCCAGCATTTT	CAINESGDSLSNQPQHF
TRBV9	NA	NA	TRBJ2-1	TGTGCCAGCAGCGTAGAAAGCGGCAGCTCCTACAATGAGCAGTTCTTC	CASSVESGSSYNEQFF
TRBV29-1	many	NA	TRBJ1-2	TGCAGCGTTGACGGCAGGGTCGATGGCTACACCTTC	CSVDGRVDGYTF
TRBV28	NA	NA	TRBJ1-2	TGTGCCAGCAGGCCAGGGGCCCAGGGGTATGGCTACACCTTC	CASRPGAQGYGYTF
TRBV5-1	NA	NA	TRBJ1-6	TGCGCCAGCAGCTTGGAGGGGCTCCGTAGTTCACCCCTCCACTTT	CASSLEGLRSSPLHF
TRBV5-1	NA	NA	TRBJ2-7	TGCGCCAGCAGCTTGGTAGGGTACAACTACAATGAGCAGTACTTC	CASSLVGYNYNEQYF
TRBV20-1	NA	TRBD1	TRBJ2-7	TGCAGTGCTTACTCCGGGACAGGGGATGACGAGCAGTACTTC	CSAYSGTGDDEQYF
TRBV3-1	NA	NA	TRBJ2-6	TGTGCCAGCAGCCGAGGCGATTCTGGGGCCAACGTCCGGACTTTC	CASSRGDSGANVRTF
TRBV20-1	NA	NA	TRBJ1-6	TGCAGTGCTAGACGTGGGATGGGCAGCTCCTATAATTCACCCCTCCACTTT	CSARRGMGSSYNSPLHF
TRBV7-3	NA	NA	TRBJ1-6	TGTGCCAGCAGCTTCGGGGATTCACCCCGCCACTTT	CASSFGDSPRHF
TRBV7-2	NA	NA	TRBJ1-1	TGTGCCAGCAGACTTCTCCCCGCCGTCTCTGAAGCTTTCTTT	CASRLLPAVSEAFF